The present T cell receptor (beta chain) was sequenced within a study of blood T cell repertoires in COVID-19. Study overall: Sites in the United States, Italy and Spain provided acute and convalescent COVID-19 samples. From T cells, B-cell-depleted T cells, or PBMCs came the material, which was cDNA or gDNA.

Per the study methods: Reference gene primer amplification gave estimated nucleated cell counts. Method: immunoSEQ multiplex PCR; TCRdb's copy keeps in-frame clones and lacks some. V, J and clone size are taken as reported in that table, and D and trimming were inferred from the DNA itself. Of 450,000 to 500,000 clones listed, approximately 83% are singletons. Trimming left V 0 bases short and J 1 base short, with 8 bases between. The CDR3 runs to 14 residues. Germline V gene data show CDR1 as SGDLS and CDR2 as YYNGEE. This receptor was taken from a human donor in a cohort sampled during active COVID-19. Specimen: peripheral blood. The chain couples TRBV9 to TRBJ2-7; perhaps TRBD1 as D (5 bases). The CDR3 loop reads CASSVARQSYEQYF. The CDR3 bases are TGTGCCAGCAGCGTAGCTCGACAGTCCTACGAGCAGTACTTC.